This entry lists 17 T cell receptor beta chains sequenced from one sample in a study of long-term antiretroviral therapy in people with HIV (dated by TCRdb to 2021 to 2024). The immunoSEQ hsTCRB v3.0 assay was used at survey level resolution to sequence the TRB variable region. The immuneACCESS repertoire file appears here via TCRdb, limited to in-frame rearrangements. These files lack a portion of the clones; in checked studies, under half of the deficit traces to unresolved V genes, and the cause of the others is not known. Within this sample are 40,000 to 50,000 clones, with approximately 94% of them counted one time only. In total, the top ten clones hold 2% to 2.5% of the sample. The specimen was unsorted PBMCs, collected approximately 9.1 years after starting antiretroviral therapy. The source is a man younger than 45 with HIV.

This chain uses TRBV29-1 with TRBJ1-2; D is undetermined. The CDR3 spans 15 residues. The V end lost 1 base, the J end lost 1 base, and 13 bases lay between the germline ends. Germline assignment: CDR1 SQVTM and CDR2 ANQGSEA. CDR3 in amino acids: CSVEVHPGGNYGYTF. In nucleotides, the CDR3 is TGCAGCGTTGAAGTCCACCCAGGAGGTAACTATGGCTACACCTTC.

The rearrangement joins TRBV27 to TRBJ2-7; either TRBD1 or TRBD2 may fit D (5 bases each). In germline, CDR1 is MNHEY, CDR2 SMNVEV (reference sequence). The length of the CDR3 is 16 residues. V was clipped by 0 bases and J by 0 bases, with 12 bases between them. The CDR3 is CASSLSPDGGSYEQYF. The DNA for the CDR3 is TGTGCCAGCAGTTTATCTCCGGATGGGGGCTCCTACGAGCAGTACTTC.

This clone was observed a few times. The chain recombines TRBV2 with TRBJ1-1; possibly TRBD1 for D (6 bases). The V end lost 4 bases, the J end lost 1 base, and 7 bases lay between the germline ends. The CDR3 sequence is 13 residues long. The V gene's germline CDR1 is SNHLY and CDR2 FYNNEI. CDR3 residues: CASSVQGNTEAFF. The CDR3 DNA sequence: TGTGCCAGCAGTGTACAGGGGAACACTGAAGCTTTCTTT.

The chain links TRBV5-8 to TRBJ1-1; D call uncertain. Germline loops: CDR1 SGHTS, CDR2 YDEGEE. Trimming stripped 2 bases from V and 0 bases from J, with 11 bases between. The CDR3 runs to 15 residues. CDR3 DNA sequence: TGTGCCAGCAGCTTACTTTTTAATATGAACACTGAAGCTTTCTTT. Translated: CASSLLFNMNTEAFF.

The V call is TRBV5-5, the J call TRBJ2-7; D not resolved. V was pared by 1 base and J by 1 base, with 12 bases between. The CDR3 spans 15 residues. Germline lookup yields CDR1 SGHKS and CDR2 YYEKEE (reference sequence). CDR3: CASSLTPPESYEQYF. CDR3 DNA sequence: TGTGCCAGCAGCTTGACACCCCCAGAGTCCTACGAGCAGTACTTC.

This clone has just one count. The chain joins TRBV10-2 to TRBJ1-4; 9 positions match TRBD1. Germline CDR1 reads WSHSY; CDR2 reads SAAADI. Trimming removed 8 bases from V and 7 bases from J; junction bases left unmatched: 11. This CDR3 has 15 amino acids. CDR3 in DNA: TGCGCCAGCGTCCGGGACAGGGTGGGTAGTGAAAAACTGTTTTTT. Its translation is CASVRDRVGSEKLFF.

The chain is built from TRBV7-6 and TRBJ2-5, with TRBD1 matching 8 bases. CDR1 SGHVS and CDR2 FNYEAQ come from the germline V gene. The CDR3 is 18 residues long. The J segment lost 1 base and the V segment lost 2 bases, leaving 12 bases of the junction unmatched. As DNA, the CDR3 is TGTGCCAGCAGCTTAAATCAGGGGGCCGTTAGCTCCCAAGAGACCCAGTACTTC. This codes for CASSLNQGAVSSQETQYF.

V and J are TRBV5-1 and TRBJ2-1, with 13 positions matching TRBD2. Trimming took 2 bases from V and 4 from J; bases not matched to a gene: 6. CDR1 is SGHRS and CDR2 is YFSETQ in the germline V gene. The CDR3 loop spans 17 amino acids. The DNA of the CDR3 is TGCGCCAGCAGCTTTTGGACTAGCGGGGGACAATACAATGAGCAGTTCTTC. It specifies CASSFWTSGGQYNEQFF.

The J gene is TRBJ2-5, the V gene TRBV9; 8 bases are shared with TRBD2. The CDR3 extends over 15 amino acids. Germline V gives CDR1 SGDLS, CDR2 YYNGEE. V gave up 0 bases and J gave up 5 bases; unmatched junction bases: 6. In nucleotides, the CDR3 is TGTGCCAGCAGCGTAGCGCGGGGGGCGTGGGAGACCCAGTACTTC. Translated, it gives CASSVARGAWETQYF.

This chain connects TRBV9 to TRBJ2-7; no firm D call. This CDR3 has 14 residues. Trimming took off 4 bases at V and 5 bases at J, with 16 bases between the two ends. Looked up from germline, CDR1 is SGDLS and CDR2 is YYNGEE. CDR3 protein: CASSLSGKQDEQYF. The CDR3 DNA is TGTGCCAGCAGCCTTTCTGGGAAGCAGGACGAGCAGTACTTC. The full variable domain, with the rest looked up from reference TRBV9 and TRBJ2-7, is DSGVTQTPKHLITATGQRVTLRCSPRSGDLSVYWYQQSLDQGLQFLIQYYNGEERAKGNILERFSAQQFPDLHSELNLSSLELGDSALYFCASSLSGKQDEQYFGPGTRLTVT.

The V call is TRBV7-9, the J call TRBJ2-7; no firm D call. V lost 4 bases and J 1 base, leaving 14 bases between the germline ends. The CDR3 has 15 amino acids. Germline loops: CDR1 SEHNR, CDR2 FQNEAQ (reference sequence). CDR3 residues: CASSSRTGNSYEQYF. In DNA form, the CDR3 reads TGTGCCAGCAGCTCGAGAACTGGGAATTCCTACGAGCAGTACTTC. Full variable domain (outside the CDR3, taken from reference TRBV7-9 and TRBJ2-7): DTGVSQNPRHKITKRGQNVTFRCDPISEHNRLYWYRQTLGQGPEFLTYFQNEAQLEKSRLLSDRFSAERPKGSFSTLEIQRTEQGDSAMYLCASSSRTGNSYEQYFGPGTRLTVT.

The chain employs TRBV29-1 and TRBJ1-5, with D unresolved. Germline V gene lookup returns CDR1 SQVTM and CDR2 ANQGSEA. The CDR3 runs to 13 residues. V shed 4 bases and J shed 1 base, with 8 bases lying between them. The CDR3 region has the DNA TGCAGCGTTGGAAATGGGAGCAATCAGCCCCAGCATTTT. This codes for CSVGNGSNQPQHF.

This rearrangement joins TRBV2 to TRBJ1-5; D is undetermined. Deletions cut 7 bases from V and 4 bases from J, with 8 bases between. The CDR3 runs to 12 residues. CDR1 and CDR2 (germline): SNHLY, FYNNEI. In nucleotides, the CDR3 is TGTGCCAGCAATTCTGGGAATCAGCCCCAGCATTTT. This gives the protein CASNSGNQPQHF.

The genes are TRBV19 and TRBJ1-1, with D unclear. CDR3 length equals 13 residues. The germline V and J ends were trimmed by 4 bases and 2 bases, with 8 bases remaining between them. The germline CDR1 and CDR2 sequences are LNHDA and SQIVND (reference sequence). CDR3 in DNA: TGTGCCAGTAGTACACAGATTAACACTGAAGCTTTCTTT. Its translation: CASSTQINTEAFF.

The chain joins TRBV6-1 to TRBJ1-5, with D maybe TRBD1 (6 bases). CDR1 is MNHNS, CDR2 SASEGT, per germline. V lost 5 bases, J lost 5 bases, and 13 bases lay in between. The CDR3 is 14 residues long. DNA of the CDR3: TGTGCCAGCAGTCTCCGACAGGAAGATCAGCCCCAGCATTTT. Protein: CASSLRQEDQPQHF.

This chain joins TRBV10-3 and TRBJ2-1, with 8 bases lining up with TRBD1. Germline CDR1 ENHRY, CDR2 SYGVKD. With V trimmed by 0 bases and J by 9 bases, 16 bases remained unmatched. The CDR3 has 18 amino acids. The CDR3: CAISESIQLAGGMGEQFF. CDR3 DNA: TGTGCCATCAGTGAGTCGATACAACTAGCAGGGGGCATGGGTGAGCAGTTCTTC.

Sample share makes this clone large. The rearrangement uses TRBV5-1 and TRBJ2-3, with D tentatively TRBD1 (6 bases). V lost 1 base and J 2 bases, leaving 17 bases between the germline ends. The CDR3 consists of 17 residues. The germline V gene encodes CDR1 SGHRS and CDR2 YFSETQ. The CDR3 nucleotides read TGCGCCAGCAGCTTGTTAGGTGAAGAGGGACACACAGATACGCAGTATTTT. As protein: CASSLLGEEGHTDTQYF.